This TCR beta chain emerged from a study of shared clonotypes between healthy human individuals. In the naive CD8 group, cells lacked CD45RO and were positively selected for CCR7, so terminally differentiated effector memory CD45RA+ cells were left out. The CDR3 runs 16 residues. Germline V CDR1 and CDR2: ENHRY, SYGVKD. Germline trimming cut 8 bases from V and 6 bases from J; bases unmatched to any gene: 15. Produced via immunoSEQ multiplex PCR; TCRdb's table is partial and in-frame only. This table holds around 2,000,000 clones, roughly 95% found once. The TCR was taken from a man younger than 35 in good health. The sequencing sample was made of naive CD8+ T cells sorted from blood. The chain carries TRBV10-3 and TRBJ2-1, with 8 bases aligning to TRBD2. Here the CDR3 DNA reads TGTGCCATCGATGGGGCGGGGGGAGCTTTTCGCAATGAGCAGTTCTTC. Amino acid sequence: CAIDGAGGAFRNEQFF.